The entry below describes one T cell receptor beta chain. With 3 bases removed from V and 7 bases from J, the gap between germline ends came to 10 bases. The CDR3 runs to 14 residues. Germline V gene data show CDR1 as MGHRA and CDR2 as YSYEKL. The entry originates in a study of T cell repertoires in ileal Crohn's disease. Profiling relied on immunoSEQ multiplex PCR, and the TCRdb table lists in-frame clones only, not all of them. The sample records more than 15,000 clones, approximately 87% being singletons. The sequencing sample was made of ileal tissue. The genes are TRBV4-1 and TRBJ1-6, with D perhaps matching TRBD1 (5 bases). The sequence came from an adult with Crohn's disease. The CDR3 is CASSQQSGNSPLHF. CDR3 nucleotides: TGCGCCAGCAGCCAGCAGTCAGGGAATTCACCCCTCCACTTT.